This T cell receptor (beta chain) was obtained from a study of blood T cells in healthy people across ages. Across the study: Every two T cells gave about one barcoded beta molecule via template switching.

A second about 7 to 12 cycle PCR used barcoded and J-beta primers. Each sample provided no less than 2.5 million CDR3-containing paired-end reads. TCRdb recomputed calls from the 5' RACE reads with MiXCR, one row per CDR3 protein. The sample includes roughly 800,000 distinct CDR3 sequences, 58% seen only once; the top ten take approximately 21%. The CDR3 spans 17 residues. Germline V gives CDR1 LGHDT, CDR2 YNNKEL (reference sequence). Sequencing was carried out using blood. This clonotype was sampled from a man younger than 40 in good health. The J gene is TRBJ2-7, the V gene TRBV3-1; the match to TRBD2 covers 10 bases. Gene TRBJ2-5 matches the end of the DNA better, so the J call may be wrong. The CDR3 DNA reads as TGTGCCAGCAGTCGAGAGCTCAGTAGCGGGGGGATGGAGACCCAGTACTTC. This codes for CASSRELSSGGMETQYF.